This T cell receptor (beta chain) was found in a study of blood T cell repertoires in COVID-19. Germline-derived CDR1 and CDR2 are MNHEY and SMNVEV (reference sequence). The junction had 7 bases not matched to a gene; V was cut back by 6 bases and J by 0 bases. This CDR3 region has 15 residues. Original handling: Amplification of reference gene primers provided the estimated nucleated cell counts. Assay: immunoSEQ multiplex PCR; the TCRdb copy retains only in-frame clones and omits some. The V and J calls and clone size are taken from that table; D and trimming were inferred from the DNA. The table lists approximately 340,000 clones, about nine tenths of them singletons.

The receptor was derived from a man younger than 40 with COVID-19, enrolled during active disease. This chain connects TRBV27 to TRBJ2-7; the match to TRBD2 covers 8 bases. The material sequenced was peripheral blood. CDR3 bases: TGTGCCAGCAGCCGGGGGGGGCCTTTCTCCTACGAGCAGTACTTC. It codes for CASSRGGPFSYEQYF.